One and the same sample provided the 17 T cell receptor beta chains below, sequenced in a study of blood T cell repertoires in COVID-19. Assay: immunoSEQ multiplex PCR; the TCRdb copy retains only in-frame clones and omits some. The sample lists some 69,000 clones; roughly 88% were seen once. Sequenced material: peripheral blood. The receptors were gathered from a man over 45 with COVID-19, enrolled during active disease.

This CDR3 reads CASSRQDTEAFF. CDR3 nucleotide sequence: TGTGCCAGCTCACGGCAGGACACTGAAGCTTTCTTT. The rearrangement links TRBV18 to TRBJ1-1; D gene unclear. Germline V lookup: CDR1 KGHSH, CDR2 LQKENI. This CDR3 contains 12 residues. The V and J ends lost 4 bases and 3 bases respectively, with 6 bases between them.

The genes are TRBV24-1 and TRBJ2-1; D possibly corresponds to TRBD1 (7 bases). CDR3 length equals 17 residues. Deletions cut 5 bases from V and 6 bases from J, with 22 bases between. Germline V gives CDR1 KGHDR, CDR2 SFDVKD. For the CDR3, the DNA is TGTGCCACCAGTGGAGAGACAGGGACCCAGGGGGGCAATGAGCAGTTCTTC. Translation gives CATSGETGTQGGNEQFF.

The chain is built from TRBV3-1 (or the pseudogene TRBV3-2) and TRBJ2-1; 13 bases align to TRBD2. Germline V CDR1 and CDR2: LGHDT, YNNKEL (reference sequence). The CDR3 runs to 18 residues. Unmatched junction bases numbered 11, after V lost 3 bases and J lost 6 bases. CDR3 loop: CASSHILAGGPGRNEQFF. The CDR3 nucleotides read TGTGCCAGCAGCCATATACTAGCGGGAGGGCCAGGTCGCAATGAGCAGTTCTTC.

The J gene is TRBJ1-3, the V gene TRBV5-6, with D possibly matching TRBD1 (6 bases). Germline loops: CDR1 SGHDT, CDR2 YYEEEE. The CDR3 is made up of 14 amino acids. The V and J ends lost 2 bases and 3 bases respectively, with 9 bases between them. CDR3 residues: CASSFGGLGNTIYF. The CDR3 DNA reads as TGTGCCAGCAGCTTCGGGGGGCTTGGAAACACCATATATTTT.

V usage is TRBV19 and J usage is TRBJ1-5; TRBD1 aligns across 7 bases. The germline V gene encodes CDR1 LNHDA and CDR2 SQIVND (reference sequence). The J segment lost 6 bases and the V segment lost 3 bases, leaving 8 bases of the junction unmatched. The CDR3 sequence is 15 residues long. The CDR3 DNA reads TGTGCCAGTAGTATTGACAGGGACATTGGTCAGCCCCAGCATTTT. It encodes CASSIDRDIGQPQHF.

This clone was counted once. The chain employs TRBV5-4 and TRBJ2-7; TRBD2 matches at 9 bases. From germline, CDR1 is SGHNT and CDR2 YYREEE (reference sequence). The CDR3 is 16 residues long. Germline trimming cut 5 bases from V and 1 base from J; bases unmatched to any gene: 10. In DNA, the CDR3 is TGTGCCAGCAGTCCCTTTGGTAGCGGGGGATCCTACGAGCAGTACTTC. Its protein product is CASSPFGSGGSYEQYF.

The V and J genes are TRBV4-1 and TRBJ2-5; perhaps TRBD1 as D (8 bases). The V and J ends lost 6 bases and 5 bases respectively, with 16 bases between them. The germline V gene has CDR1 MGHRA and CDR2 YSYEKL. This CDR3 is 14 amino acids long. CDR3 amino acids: CASSYGQGGETQYF. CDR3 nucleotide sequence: TGCGCCAGCAGTTACGGACAGGGAGGGGAGACCCAGTACTTC.

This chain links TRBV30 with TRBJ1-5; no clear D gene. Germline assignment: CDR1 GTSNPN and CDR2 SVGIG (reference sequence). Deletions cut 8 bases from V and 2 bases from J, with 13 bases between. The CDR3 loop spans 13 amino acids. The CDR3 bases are TGTGCCCAGGCGGCCGGGGGCAATCAGCCCCAGCATTTT. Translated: CAQAAGGNQPQHF.

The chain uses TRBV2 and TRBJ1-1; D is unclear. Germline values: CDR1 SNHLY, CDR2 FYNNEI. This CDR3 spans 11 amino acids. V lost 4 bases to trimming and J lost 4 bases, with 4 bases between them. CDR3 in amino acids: CASSAFTEAFF. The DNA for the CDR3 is TGTGCCAGCAGTGCATTCACTGAAGCTTTCTTT. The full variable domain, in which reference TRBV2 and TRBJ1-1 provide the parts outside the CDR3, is EPEVTQTPSHQVTQMGQEVILRCVPISNHLYFYWYRQILGQKVEFLVSFYNNEISEKSEIFDDQFSVERPDGSNFTLKIRSTKLEDSAMYFCASSAFTEAFFGQGTRLTVV.

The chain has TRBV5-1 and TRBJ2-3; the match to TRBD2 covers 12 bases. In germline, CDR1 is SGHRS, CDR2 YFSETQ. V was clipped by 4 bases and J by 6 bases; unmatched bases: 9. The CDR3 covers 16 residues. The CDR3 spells CASSVLTSGSSDTQYF. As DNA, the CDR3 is TGCGCCAGCAGCGTCCTGACTAGCGGGAGTAGCGATACGCAGTATTTT.

CDR3: CASSFNLAGDYEQYF. In DNA form, the CDR3 reads TGTGCCAGCAGCTTTAACCTAGCGGGGGACTACGAGCAGTACTTC. The chain carries TRBV3-1 (or the pseudogene TRBV3-2) and TRBJ2-7; 10 bases are a match to TRBD2. V trimming: 5 bases; J trimming: 3 bases; junction bases outside the gene matches: 7. The CDR3 is 15 residues long. Germline CDR1 is LGHDT and CDR2 is YNNKEL (reference sequence).

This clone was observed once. The CDR3 DNA is TGTGCCAGCAGCTATAGCGGCAGCTACGAGCAGTACTTC. Protein product: CASSYSGSYEQYF. The chain joins TRBV7-2 to TRBJ2-7; possibly TRBD2 for D (6 bases). Between the trimmed V and J ends, which lost 4 bases and 3 bases, there was a span of 10 bases. This CDR3 comprises 13 residues. The V gene's germline CDR1 is SGHTA and CDR2 FQGNSA.

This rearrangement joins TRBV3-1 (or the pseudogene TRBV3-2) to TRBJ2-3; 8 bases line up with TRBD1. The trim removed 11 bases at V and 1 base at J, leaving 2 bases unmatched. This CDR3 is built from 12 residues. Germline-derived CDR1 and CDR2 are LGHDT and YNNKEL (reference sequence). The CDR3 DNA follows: TGTGCCCTCAGGGGGCGCACAGATACGCAGTATTTT. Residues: CALRGRTDTQYF.

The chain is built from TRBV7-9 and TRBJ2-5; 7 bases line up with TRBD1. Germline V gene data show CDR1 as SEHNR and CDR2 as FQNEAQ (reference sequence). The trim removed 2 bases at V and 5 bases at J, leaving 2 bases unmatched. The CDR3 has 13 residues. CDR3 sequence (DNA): TGTGCCAGCAGCTTAAGGGGGCAGGAGACCCAGTACTTC. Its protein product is CASSLRGQETQYF.

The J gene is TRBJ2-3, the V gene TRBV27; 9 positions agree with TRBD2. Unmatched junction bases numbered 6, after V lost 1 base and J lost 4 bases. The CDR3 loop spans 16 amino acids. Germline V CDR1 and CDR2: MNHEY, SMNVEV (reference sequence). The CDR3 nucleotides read TGTGCCAGCAGTTTATTCCCTAGCGGGACTGCAGATACGCAGTATTTT. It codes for CASSLFPSGTADTQYF.

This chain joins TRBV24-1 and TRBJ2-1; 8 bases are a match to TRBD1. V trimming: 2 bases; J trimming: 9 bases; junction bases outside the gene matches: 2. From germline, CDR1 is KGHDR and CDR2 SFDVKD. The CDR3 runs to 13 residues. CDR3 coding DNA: TGTGCCACCAGTGATTCAGGGGGCCGTGAGCAGTTCTTC. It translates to CATSDSGGREQFF.

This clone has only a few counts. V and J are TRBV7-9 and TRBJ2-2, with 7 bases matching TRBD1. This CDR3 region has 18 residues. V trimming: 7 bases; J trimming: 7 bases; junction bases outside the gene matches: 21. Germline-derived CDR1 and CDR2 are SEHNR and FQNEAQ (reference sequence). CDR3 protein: CASIARGPGQIGNGELFF. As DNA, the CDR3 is TGTGCCAGCATCGCTAGAGGCCCGGGACAGATTGGAAACGGGGAGCTGTTTTTT. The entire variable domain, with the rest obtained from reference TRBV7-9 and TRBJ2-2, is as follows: DTGVSQNPRHKITKRGQNVTFRCDPISEHNRLYWYRQTLGQGPEFLTYFQNEAQLEKSRLLSDRFSAERPKGSFSTLEIQRTEQGDSAMYLCASIARGPGQIGNGELFFGEGSRLTVL.